Shown below are 23 T cell receptor beta chains from a single sample sequenced in a study of tumor and adjacent non-tumor tissue in lung cancer. No cell sorting was done before RNA was extracted from the tissue. A modified ARM-PCR protocol with three rounds of nested PCR amplified TCRbeta. TCRdb fed the multiplex PCR reads into MiXCR, producing one record per CDR3 protein. The sample yields just over 200,000 distinct CDR3 sequences, around 70% seen once. The specimen sequenced was lung tumor tissue. Receptor source: a man in his sixties with non-small cell lung cancer.

About this clonotype: A much larger clonotype is one base distant, so this may be a read error. The genes are TRBV6-5 and TRBJ2-4; 9 bases agree with TRBD1. The CDR3 extends over 15 amino acids. CDR1 is MNHEY, CDR2 SVGAGI, per germline. Written as DNA, the CDR3 is TGTGCCAACAGTTACAGGGGGCAGGCCAAAAACATTCAGTACTTC. Translating it yields CANSYRGQAKNIQYF.

This clonotype came up a few times. The chain combines TRBV30 with TRBJ1-1, with 7 bases identical to TRBD1. The trim removed 5 bases at V and 7 bases at J, leaving 7 bases unmatched. Germline values: CDR1 GTSNPN, CDR2 SVGIG (reference sequence). There are 12 residues in the CDR3. Here the CDR3 reads CAWGAQGGEAFF. The CDR3 bases are TGTGCCTGGGGGGCTCAGGGGGGTGAAGCTTTCTTT.

On this clonotype: The junction departs from germline at one end; a sequencing error may be responsible. The chain links TRBV6-5 to TRBJ2-4; D possibly corresponds to TRBD2 (5 bases). The CDR3 runs to 16 residues. Germline V gene lookup returns CDR1 MNHEY and CDR2 SVGAGI. The CDR3 DNA follows: TGTGCCAGCAGCTCGTCGCTGAGGGAACCCAAAAACATTAAGTACTTC. Its protein product is CASSSSLREPKNIKYF.

The count of this clonotype is one. A much bigger clone sits one base away, suggesting this may be a read error. The chain joins TRBV29-1 to TRBJ2-3; TRBD2 agrees at 7 bases. Germline assignment: CDR1 SQVTM and CDR2 ANQGSEA. The CDR3 is made up of 12 amino acids. The CDR3 DNA reads as TGCAGCGTTCAAGATTCCGGGGGGACGCAGTATTTT. Translation gives CSVQDSGGTQYF.

Comments on this clonotype: A much larger clone differs from this one at a single base, so this may be a read error. The CDR3 region has the DNA TGCGCCAGCAGCCAAGGAGGGGGAAGCCGCACAGATACGCAGTATTTT. Translating gives CASSQGGGSRTDTQYF. The rearrangement uses TRBV4-3 and TRBJ2-3, with D perhaps TRBD1 (6 bases). Trimming took off 1 base at V and 1 base at J, with 12 bases between the two ends. The CDR3 consists of 16 residues. Germline V CDR1 and CDR2: LGHNA, YSLEER.

Comment on this clonotype: Its ends do not fully match the called genes, so a read error is possible. This sequence joins TRBV4-3 and TRBJ2-5, with 9 bases lining up with TRBD2. In germline, CDR1 is LGHNA, CDR2 YSLEER. The CDR3 is 17 residues long. The CDR3 sequence: CASNQDIAGGQVETQYF. CDR3 nucleotide sequence: TGCGCCAGCAACCAAGATATCGCGGGAGGGCAGGTGGAGACCCAGTACTTC.

This rearrangement joins TRBV20-1 to TRBJ2-5; D not certain. Germline V CDR1 and CDR2: DFQATT, SNEGSKA (reference sequence). This CDR3 is 19 amino acids long. With 0 bases removed from V and 1 base from J, the gap between germline ends came to 24 bases. CDR3 sequence (DNA): TGCAGTGCTAGAGACCACAACCTACAGAGGCTTGGATTCCAAGAGACCCAGTACTTC. Encoded protein: CSARDHNLQRLGFQETQYF.

Details on this clonotype: The final CDR3 position lacks the conserved phenylalanine or tryptophan, pointing to a likely read error. It is unclear where the CDR3 begins or ends on the DNA, so no DNA is shown, and the CDR3 is as TCRdb lists it. The V gene is TRBV11-1, the J gene TRBJ1-4. The CDR3 region is 15 residues in length, termini included. Per germline, CDR1 SGHAT and CDR2 FQDESV (reference sequence). The CDR3 here is CASSPCREASEKLFL.

In its sample, this clonotype was seen a few times. DNA for the CDR3: TGTGCCAGCAGCTTGGTGGGGGGACATCAGCCCCAGCATTTT. Amino acids: CASSLVGGHQPQHF. V is TRBV5-6 and J is TRBJ1-5; D might be TRBD1 (5 bases). V was clipped by 0 bases and J by 5 bases, with 9 bases between them. CDR3 length: 14 residues. Germline CDR1 SGHDT, CDR2 YYEEEE. Based on the CDR3 plus reference TRBV5-6 and TRBJ1-5, the full variable domain is DAGVTQSPTHLIKTRGQQVTLRCSPKSGHDTVSWYQQALGQGPQFIFQYYEEEERQRGNFPDRFSGHQFPNYSSELNVNALLLGDSALYLCASSLVGGHQPQHFGDGTRLSIL.

With respect to this clonotype: Without the conserved terminal phenylalanine or tryptophan, this CDR3 likely stems from a read error. The chain employs TRBV12-3 or TRBV12-4 and TRBJ1-6; no reliable D call. V lost 7 bases to trimming and J lost 8 bases, with 12 bases between them. The CDR3 sequence is 13 residues long. The CDR3 region is CASTTTRDSPLHI. The CDR3 DNA is TGTGCCAGCACCACGACTCGGGATTCACCCCTCCACATT.

The table lists this clonotype with many counts. CDR3 amino acids: CASSLEQTYGYTF. DNA of the CDR3: TGTGCCAGCAGCTTAGAGCAGACCTATGGCTACACCTTC. The chain carries TRBV11-3 and TRBJ1-2; D not resolved. Germline V CDR1 and CDR2: SGHNT, YENEEA. The CDR3 contains 13 residues. Between the trimmed V and J ends, which lost 0 bases and 4 bases, there was a span of 6 bases.

Remarks on this clonotype: A much larger clone differs by one base, so this may be a read error. CDR3 protein: CASSSTLAGGPFYNEQFF. DNA for the CDR3: TGTGCCAGCAGTTCGACACTAGCGGGAGGGCCCTTTTACAATGAGCAGTTCTTC. This rearrangement joins TRBV6-5 to TRBJ2-1; 13 positions agree with TRBD2. The CDR3 spans 18 residues. Germline lookup yields CDR1 MNHEY and CDR2 SVGAGI. V shed 4 bases, J shed 4 bases, and the junction held 10 bases outside the gene matches.

A remark on this clonotype: Since the CDR3 does not end with the conserved phenylalanine or tryptophan, this likely comes from a read error. The chain couples TRBV10-1 to TRBJ2-1; possibly TRBD1 for D (6 bases). V shed 7 bases and J shed 0 bases, with 16 bases lying between them. This CDR3 spans 16 amino acids. Germline V gene sequence: CDR1 WNHNN, CDR2 SYGVQD (reference sequence). The chain's CDR3 is CASNRDAVSSYNEQFL. The CDR3 nucleotides are TGCGCCAGCAACAGGGACGCGGTGAGCTCCTACAATGAGCAGTTCCTC.

Comments on this clonotype: Here the CDR3 omits its conserved ending phenylalanine or tryptophan, so a read error is the likely source. The chain employs TRBV12-3 or TRBV12-4 and TRBJ1-2; possibly TRBD1 for D (5 bases). This CDR3 comprises 12 residues. V gave up 5 bases and J gave up 8 bases, with 12 bases separating them. CDR3 coding DNA: TGTGCCAGCAGTCCGGGGCATGGAGGCTACACCATC. Protein product: CASSPGHGGYTI.

In its sample, this clonotype ranks as medium-sized. This chain joins TRBV5-6 and TRBJ2-7; D ambiguous. The CDR3 covers 13 residues. Trimming took 5 bases from V and 5 from J, leaving 14 bases between them. Germline V gene sequence: CDR1 SGHDT, CDR2 YYEEEE. The CDR3: CASSPPAANEQYF. The CDR3 DNA reads TGTGCCAGCAGTCCGCCAGCCGCAAACGAGCAGTACTTC. The full variable domain, rest sourced from reference TRBV5-6 and TRBJ2-7, is DAGVTQSPTHLIKTRGQQVTLRCSPKSGHDTVSWYQQALGQGPQFIFQYYEEEERQRGNFPDRFSGHQFPNYSSELNVNALLLGDSALYLCASSPPAANEQYFGPGTRLTVT.

The rearrangement uses TRBV30 and TRBJ2-7; unclear D gene. With the DNA end fitting TRBJ2-1 better, the J assignment may be wrong. The CDR3 has 13 residues. The germline V gene encodes CDR1 GTSNPN and CDR2 SVGIG (reference sequence). DNA for the CDR3: TGTGCCTGGAGTGTAAGAAAGGGCTACGAGCAGTTCTTC. It yields the protein CAWSVRKGYEQFF.

The chain employs TRBV12-3 or TRBV12-4 and TRBJ2-2; 7 bases line up with TRBD2. The V gene end was trimmed by 6 bases and the J gene end by 4 bases; junction bases not matched to a gene: 14. This CDR3 is built from 17 residues. The CDR3 loop reads CASSLGLVGRFTGELFF. In DNA form, the CDR3 reads TGTGCCAGCAGCCTAGGACTAGTGGGGAGGTTCACCGGGGAGCTGTTTTTT.

Regarding this clonotype: Mismatch with germline at one junction end may stem from a read error. The gene calls are TRBV6-6 and TRBJ1-2; D is unresolved. This CDR3 is 13 amino acids long. Per germline, CDR1 MNHNY and CDR2 SVGAGI (reference sequence). The CDR3 is CASSYTANYDYTF. The CDR3 region has the DNA TGTGCCAGCAGTTATACAGCTAACTATGACTACACCTTC.

About this clonotype: A much larger clone differs by one base, so this may be a read error. V and J are TRBV6-1 and TRBJ1-1; TRBD1 aligns across 7 bases. The ends lost 6 bases at V and 3 bases at J; junction bases unmatched: 4. Germline V gives CDR1 MNHNS, CDR2 SASEGT. The CDR3 length is 13 residues. This CDR3 is CASRNTGDTEAFF. DNA for the CDR3: TGTGCCAGCAGGAACACAGGGGACACTGAAGCTTTCTTT.

The chain recombines TRBV20-1 with TRBJ2-1; 7 bases are a match to TRBD2. CDR3 size: 15 residues. V shed 4 bases, J shed 8 bases, and the junction held 14 bases outside the gene matches. CDR1 DFQATT and CDR2 SNEGSKA come from the germline V gene (reference sequence). The DNA for the CDR3 is TGCAGTGCTACCGAAGCCAACGGGAGGAGGGATGAGCAGTTCTTC. Translating gives CSATEANGRRDEQFF.

Concerning this clonotype: A much bigger clone sits one base away, suggesting this may be a read error. The gene calls are TRBV20-1 and TRBJ2-1, with no clear D. The germline V gene encodes CDR1 DFQATT and CDR2 SNEGSKA (reference sequence). Trimming took off 4 bases at V and 7 bases at J, with 11 bases between the two ends. The CDR3 runs to 12 residues. The CDR3: CSAIPGRNEQFF. The DNA for the CDR3 is TGCAGTGCTATACCAGGACGGAATGAGCAGTTCTTC.

The J gene is TRBJ1-4, the V gene TRBV27, with no clear D. The V and J ends lost 7 bases and 7 bases respectively, with 16 bases between them. Germline V gene sequence: CDR1 MNHEY, CDR2 SMNVEV (reference sequence). This CDR3 region has 14 residues. The CDR3 region is CASTPRLGTEKLFF. The CDR3, as DNA: TGTGCCAGCACTCCACGACTGGGAACTGAAAAACTGTTTTTT.

The gene calls are TRBV11-3 and TRBJ2-1; 8 bases are a match to TRBD2. Germline CDR1 is SGHNT and CDR2 is YENEEA. The CDR3 extends over 15 amino acids. V shed 6 bases and J 4 bases; nucleotides not matched to a gene: 8. The CDR3 loop is CASRRGTSGYNEQFF. The DNA for the CDR3 is TGTGCCAGCAGACGGGGGACTAGTGGTTACAATGAGCAGTTCTTC.